This TCR beta chain was captured by sequencing in a study of patients and donors after allogeneic stem cell transplantation. TCRdb re-called the RT-PCR reads with MiXCR, one entry per CDR3 protein. The sample has more than 150,000 distinct CDR3 sequences; roughly 40% are singletons. This clonotype was counted only a few times. The CDR3 is 16 residues long. Germline V gives CDR1 LNHNV, CDR2 YYDKDF (reference sequence). V was clipped by 1 base and J by 0 bases, with 9 bases between them. This sequence joins TRBV15 and TRBJ2-2; no clear D gene. Sequencing used blood, either unsorted or a sorted T cell fraction (not recorded which). This TCR was recovered from a human donor who was either an allogeneic HSCT recipient or a stem cell or donor lymphocyte infusion donor (not recorded which). It is not recorded whose cells these are; they may come from a transplant donor. In DNA form, the CDR3 reads TGTGCCACCAGCAGAGGTTGGCAGACGAACACCGGGGAGCTGTTTTTT. This sequence encodes CATSRGWQTNTGELFF. The variable domain in full, completed from reference TRBV15 and TRBJ2-2, reads DAMVIQNPRYQVTQFGKPVTLSCSQTLNHNVMYWYQQKSSQAPKLLFHYYDKDFNNEADTPDNFQSRRPNTSFCFLDIRSPGLGDTAMYLCATSRGWQTNTGELFFGEGSRLTVL.